The 27 T cell receptor beta chains presented below share a single source sample, sequenced in a study of identical twins. A single record per CDR3 protein comes from TCRdb applying MiXCR to the 5' RACE reads. The data hold hundreds of thousands of distinct CDR3 sequences, with roughly 6.2% observed a single time. The sample comprised naive T cells sorted from blood. Receptors originate from a man younger than 35 in good health.

The sample holds many counts of this clonotype. The CDR3 sequence is CSVEGRGGTDTQYF. Here the CDR3 DNA reads TGCAGCGTTGAAGGAAGGGGCGGCACAGATACGCAGTATTTT. V is TRBV29-1 and J is TRBJ2-3; tentatively, D is TRBD1 (5 bases). CDR1 SQVTM and CDR2 ANQGSEA come from the germline V gene. V was trimmed by 1 base and J by 1 base, leaving 9 bases between them. This CDR3 spans 14 amino acids.

The chain uses TRBV18 and TRBJ2-1, with D perhaps TRBD1 (5 bases). The V end lost 2 bases, the J end lost 3 bases, and 11 bases lay between the germline ends. CDR3 size: 15 residues. The germline CDR1 and CDR2 sequences are KGHSH and LQKENI. Here the CDR3 reads CASSPEGVGYNEQFF. The CDR3 nucleotides read TGTGCCAGCTCACCAGAAGGGGTAGGCTACAATGAGCAGTTCTTC. Complete variable domain (other parts from reference TRBV18 and TRBJ2-1): NAGVMQNPRHLVRRRGQEARLRCSPMKGHSHVYWYRQLPEEGLKFMVYLQKENIIDESGMPKERFSAEFPKEGPSILRIQQVVRGDSAAYFCASSPEGVGYNEQFFGPGTRLTVL.

This clonotype has ten or more counts. The J gene is TRBJ2-1, the V gene TRBV29-1; 10 bases map to TRBD2. J lost 10 bases, V lost 5 bases, and 5 bases had no gene match. Germline V gene data show CDR1 as SQVTM and CDR2 as ANQGSEA. The CDR3 totals 12 residues. CDR3 region: CSVRSAGGEQFF. CDR3 bases: TGCAGCGTTCGGTCAGCGGGAGGGGAGCAGTTCTTC.

This clonotype was counted between two and nine times. The rearrangement links TRBV28 to TRBJ2-3; TRBD1 matches at 8 bases. V lost 6 bases and J lost 0; bases outside the gene matches: 8. Germline values: CDR1 MDHEN, CDR2 SYDVKM. The CDR3 covers 16 residues. Written as DNA, the CDR3 is TGTGCCAGCAGCTCCGGACGACAGGGGAGCACAGATACGCAGTATTTT. It specifies CASSSGRQGSTDTQYF. Supplemented by reference TRBV28 and TRBJ2-3, the full variable domain reads DVKVTQSSRYLVKRTGEKVFLECVQDMDHENMFWYRQDPGLGLRLIYFSYDVKMKEKGDIPEGYSVSREKKERFSLILESASTNQTSMYLCASSSGRQGSTDTQYFGPGTRLTVL.

This clonotype was seen only a few times. The chain joins TRBV21-1 to TRBJ2-3. TRBV21-1 is a documented pseudogene. The CDR3 extends over 15 amino acids. CDR3 in DNA: TGTGCCAGCAGCAAAAGCAGGCAGAGCACAGATACGCAGTATTTT. Its protein product is CASSKSRQSTDTQYF.

This clonotype was seen repeatedly, ten times or more. The chain joins TRBV29-1 to TRBJ2-7, with D perhaps assigned TRBD1 or TRBD2 (5 bases each). V lost 5 bases and J 0 bases, leaving 11 bases between the germline ends. CDR3 length: 13 residues. Per the germline V gene, CDR1 is SQVTM and CDR2 is ANQGSEA. CDR3 in amino acids: CSVSRGLSYEQYF. The DNA of the CDR3 is TGCAGCGTTTCGAGGGGTCTCTCCTACGAGCAGTACTTC.

This chain joins TRBV30 and TRBJ1-5, with a possible D match to TRBD1 (5 bases). The germline gives CDR1 GTSNPN, CDR2 SVGIG (reference sequence). This CDR3 has 15 amino acids. Trimming took 5 bases from V and 4 from J, leaving 18 bases between them. The DNA of the CDR3 is TGTGCCTGGGCTCCGGGAGGGGCAGGGAATCAGCCCCAGCATTTT. The encoded protein is CAWAPGGAGNQPQHF.

This clonotype appeared many times. The chain couples TRBV5-5 to TRBJ2-1; D perhaps matches TRBD2 (6 bases). The V end lost 0 bases, the J end lost 5 bases, and 12 bases lay between the germline ends. Germline CDR1 reads SGHKS; CDR2 reads YYEKEE (reference sequence). This CDR3 region has 15 residues. The CDR3: CASSLGRTTNNEQFF. The CDR3 DNA sequence: TGTGCCAGCAGCTTGGGGCGGACTACCAACAATGAGCAGTTCTTC.

This clonotype was observed a handful of times. One base away lies a much larger clone, so this may be a sequencing read error. The chain links TRBV4-2 to TRBJ2-7, with a weak D call TRBD1 (6 bases). The germline V gene encodes CDR1 LGHNA and CDR2 YNFKEQ. The CDR3 runs 13 residues. Between the trimmed V and J ends, which lost 4 bases and 2 bases, there was a span of 9 bases. For the CDR3, the DNA is TGTGCCAGCAGCCCCTGGACAGCCTACGAGCAGTACTTC. Translating it yields CASSPWTAYEQYF.

The CDR3 reads CASSFSGRRYNEQFF. In nucleotides, the CDR3 is TGTGCCAGCAGCTTTAGCGGCCGTCGCTACAATGAGCAGTTCTTC. The chain couples TRBV6-2 or TRBV6-3 to TRBJ2-1, with a tentative D call TRBD2 (6 bases). This CDR3 spans 15 amino acids. CDR1 is MNHEY, CDR2 SVGEGT, per germline. With 6 bases removed from V and 3 bases from J, the gap between germline ends came to 15 bases.

This clonotype has more than one count but fewer than ten. V usage is TRBV7-2 and J usage is TRBJ2-1; 7 nucleotides align to TRBD2. CDR1 and CDR2 (germline): SGHTA, FQGNSA. V lost 1 base to trimming and J lost 3 bases; unmatched junction nucleotides: 6. The CDR3 contains 16 residues. CDR3 in amino acids: CASSLGGGDLYNEQFF. In nucleotides, the CDR3 is TGTGCCAGCAGCTTAGGGGGGGGGGACCTCTACAATGAGCAGTTCTTC.

This chain joins TRBV5-1 and TRBJ2-2; a weak D match, TRBD2 (6 bases). The CDR3 totals 15 residues. Trimming took 4 bases from V and 1 from J, leaving 11 bases between them. Germline values: CDR1 SGHRS, CDR2 YFSETQ. CDR3 DNA sequence: TGCGCCAGCAGCGACGGGAGACAGAACACCGGGGAGCTGTTTTTT. It is translated as CASSDGRQNTGELFF.

There are a few counts of this clonotype. This chain links TRBV14 with TRBJ1-2, with D maybe TRBD1 (5 bases). CDR1 and CDR2 (germline): SGHDN, FVKESK. The V and J ends lost 2 bases and 6 bases respectively, with 10 bases between them. There are 13 residues in the CDR3. CDR3 sequence reads: CASSQWTTHGYTF. The CDR3 DNA reads as TGTGCCAGCAGCCAATGGACAACCCATGGCTACACCTTC.

This clonotype was seen a few times. This chain links TRBV9 with TRBJ1-5; TRBD1 might be the D (5 bases). Trimming took 4 bases from V and 6 from J, leaving 14 bases between them. The germline CDR1 and CDR2 sequences are SGDLS and YYNGEE. The CDR3 spans 14 residues. CDR3 DNA sequence: TGTGCCAGCAGCCCCGGGGGGGGAGGTCAGCCCCAGCATTTT. Translation: CASSPGGGGQPQHF.

This clonotype was counted many times. This chain connects TRBV29-1 to TRBJ1-1; TRBD1 agrees at 7 bases. J gave up 3 bases and V 7 bases, and 8 bases lay outside the gene matches. Germline lookup yields CDR1 SQVTM and CDR2 ANQGSEA. The CDR3 loop spans 13 amino acids. The CDR3 DNA reads as TGCAGCGGGGAGACAGGGATCGACACTGAAGCTTTCTTT. Translating gives CSGETGIDTEAFF.

This clonotype was found a few times. The J gene is TRBJ1-5, the V gene TRBV6-2 or TRBV6-3; D unclear. Germline CDR1 and CDR2: MNHEY and SVGEGT. There are 13 residues in the CDR3. V was clipped by 8 bases and J by 6 bases, with 14 bases between them. The CDR3 is CASAWARGQPQHF. DNA of the CDR3: TGTGCCAGCGCATGGGCGCGTGGTCAGCCCCAGCATTTT.

This clonotype came up a few times. This sequence joins TRBV14 and TRBJ2-7, with TRBD2 matching over 7 bases. With V trimmed by 1 base and J by 4 bases, 4 bases remained unmatched. This CDR3 contains 14 residues. CDR1 and CDR2 (germline): SGHDN, FVKESK. The CDR3 protein is CASSQVYGRYEQYF. CDR3 nucleotides: TGTGCCAGCAGCCAAGTATACGGGAGGTACGAGCAGTACTTC.

This clonotype was picked up many times. The rearrangement joins TRBV24-1 to TRBJ2-5; 10 nucleotides align to TRBD1. CDR1 and CDR2 (germline): KGHDR, SFDVKD. Trimming cost V 4 bases and J 5 bases; bases outside gene matches: 3. The CDR3 has 14 amino acids. CDR3 DNA: TGTGCCACCAGTGACAGGACAGGGGGGGAGACCCAGTACTTC. Its translation is CATSDRTGGETQYF.

This clonotype turned up a few times. The chain uses TRBV24-1 and TRBJ2-2; D is uncertain. Trimming took 4 bases from V and 5 from J, leaving 4 bases between them. The CDR3 length is 12 residues. The germline V gene has CDR1 KGHDR and CDR2 SFDVKD. For the CDR3, the DNA is TGTGCCACCAGTGAATATACCGGGGAGCTGTTTTTT. It encodes CATSEYTGELFF.

This clonotype was observed at least ten times. The V call is TRBV20-1, the J call TRBJ2-3; a possible D gene is TRBD2 (6 bases). Trimming took 7 bases from V and 2 from J, leaving 16 bases between them. The germline V gene encodes CDR1 DFQATT and CDR2 SNEGSKA (reference sequence). The length of the CDR3 is 14 residues. For the CDR3, the DNA is TGCAGTGGTATCGTTGGAGGGAACACAGATACGCAGTATTTT. It encodes CSGIVGGNTDTQYF.

This clonotype was seen repeatedly, ten times or more. This chain links TRBV5-1 with TRBJ2-6, with a tentative D call TRBD1 (5 bases). V lost 4 bases and J lost 1, with 21 bases in between. Per germline, CDR1 SGHRS and CDR2 YFSETQ. The CDR3 spans 19 residues. CDR3 loop: CASSPLRLTGESGANVLTF. Written as DNA, the CDR3 is TGCGCCAGCAGCCCCTTACGATTAACAGGAGAATCTGGGGCCAACGTCCTGACTTTC.

This CDR3 is CASKWNSGANVLTF. DNA for the CDR3: TGTGCCAGCAAATGGAACTCCGGGGCCAACGTCCTGACTTTC. V is TRBV28 and J is TRBJ2-6; D is uncertain. This CDR3 spans 14 amino acids. Germline CDR1 is MDHEN and CDR2 is SYDVKM. With 7 bases removed from V and 4 bases from J, the gap between germline ends came to 11 bases.

This clonotype was counted ten times or more. The rearrangement links TRBV10-3 to TRBJ2-5; TRBD1 matches 11 bases. In germline, CDR1 is ENHRY, CDR2 SYGVKD. V was clipped by 7 bases and J by 1 base; unmatched bases: 2. This CDR3 comprises 14 residues. The CDR3 nucleotides are TGTGCCATCAAGGGACAGGGGGGCCAAGAGACCCAGTACTTC. Protein: CAIKGQGGQETQYF.

This clonotype has a count of ten or more. CDR3 amino acids: CASSVGRGPSTGQPQHF. The CDR3 DNA is TGTGCCAGCAGCGTGGGCAGGGGGCCGAGTACGGGTCAGCCCCAGCATTTT. The chain carries TRBV9 and TRBJ1-5; 8 positions match TRBD1. This CDR3 spans 17 amino acids. In germline, CDR1 is SGDLS, CDR2 YYNGEE. Trimming at V came to 2 bases and at J to 6 bases, leaving 13 bases not matched to a gene.

There are many counts of this clonotype. The chain uses TRBV6-2 or TRBV6-3 and TRBJ2-3; D may be TRBD2 (5 bases). Trimming took 3 bases from V and 1 from J, leaving 14 bases between them. Germline V gives CDR1 MNHEY, CDR2 SVGEGT. This CDR3 contains 16 residues. The CDR3 nucleotides read TGTGCCAGCAGTTATTTTCGGGAATCAGGCACAGATACGCAGTATTTT. This translates into CASSYFRESGTDTQYF.

This clonotype was seen more than once but under ten times. The chain employs TRBV6-5 and TRBJ1-5; 7 bases are a match to TRBD1. This CDR3 contains 16 residues. The germline V gene encodes CDR1 MNHEY and CDR2 SVGAGI. V gave up 4 bases and J gave up 0 bases; unmatched junction bases: 6. The CDR3 here is CASSSPGQISNQPQHF. The CDR3 nucleotides read TGTGCCAGCAGTTCCCCGGGACAGATTAGCAATCAGCCCCAGCATTTT.

This clonotype occurred many times. This rearrangement joins TRBV7-2 to TRBJ2-1; 8 positions match TRBD2. The CDR3 totals 15 residues. The germline V gene has CDR1 SGHTA and CDR2 FQGNSA. With 7 bases clipped from V and 1 base from J, the junction kept 6 bases outside the gene matches. The CDR3 nucleotides read TGTGCCAGCACCTTCGCGGGAGGATCCTACAATGAGCAGTTCTTC. This sequence encodes CASTFAGGSYNEQFF.